The next 25 T cell receptor beta chains were all read from a single sample in a study of blood T cells in healthy people across ages. Together with a sample-barcoded 5' primer, a J-beta primer mix was included in a second PCR lasting 7 to 11 cycles. Each CDR3 protein is one row after TCRdb ran MiXCR on the 5' RACE reads. The repertoire consists of around 990,000 distinct CDR3 sequences, with 35% to 45% occurring once and the leading ten covering roughly 13%. Sequencing input: blood. These receptors originate from a man aged 18 to 30 in good health.

V usage is TRBV4-2 and J usage is TRBJ2-7, with 10 bases identical to TRBD1. The CDR3 runs 15 residues. V lost 1 base, J lost 3 bases, and 3 bases stayed unmatched. CDR1 and CDR2 (germline): LGHNA, YNFKEQ. CDR3 in DNA: TGTGCCAGCAGCCAAGTCAGGACAGGGGGCTACGAGCAGTACTTC. Translated: CASSQVRTGGYEQYF.

This clonotype was seen a few times. CDR3 bases: TGTGCCAGCAGTTCCAGCCTCACGGGGCATGAAAAACTGTTTTTT. Protein sequence: CASSSSLTGHEKLFF. This chain joins TRBV27 and TRBJ1-4, with D perhaps TRBD1 (5 bases). V was clipped by 4 bases and J by 6 bases, with 15 bases between them. Germline V lookup: CDR1 MNHEY, CDR2 SMNVEV (reference sequence). The CDR3 has 15 residues.

There are a few counts of this clonotype. This chain's CDR3 is CASSLEAIGEQFF. The DNA for the CDR3 is TGCGCCAGCAGCTTGGAGGCTATCGGTGAGCAGTTCTTC. The genes are TRBV5-1 and TRBJ2-1; D uncertain. V was trimmed by 0 bases and J by 9 bases, leaving 10 bases between them. CDR1 and CDR2 from the germline V gene are SGHRS and YFSETQ. This CDR3 has 13 amino acids.

In this sample, this clonotype turned up many times. The chain carries TRBV6-5 and TRBJ2-3; 7 positions agree with TRBD2. J gave up 2 bases and V 6 bases, and 11 bases lay outside the gene matches. This CDR3 spans 16 amino acids. CDR1 MNHEY and CDR2 SVGAGI come from the germline V gene. This chain's CDR3 is CASSLRSAGTTDTQYF. CDR3 bases: TGTGCCAGCAGCCTACGCTCAGCGGGGACCACAGATACGCAGTATTTT.

CDR3 sequence (DNA): TGTGCCATAAAACCGGGACAGGGGGTTCAGGGTGGCTACACCTTC. Translating it yields CAIKPGQGVQGGYTF. The rearrangement joins TRBV10-3 to TRBJ1-2; TRBD1 agrees at 11 bases. The germline V gene has CDR1 ENHRY and CDR2 SYGVKD. The CDR3 is 15 residues long. With V trimmed by 9 bases and J by 7 bases, 13 bases remained unmatched.

The chain has TRBV9 and TRBJ2-2, with TRBD2 matching 10 bases. V trimming: 3 bases; J trimming: 4 bases; junction bases outside the gene matches: 9. The CDR3 sequence is 17 residues long. In germline, CDR1 is SGDLS, CDR2 YYNGEE. This CDR3 reads CASSASLAGASTGELFF. The CDR3 bases are TGTGCCAGCAGCGCCTCTCTAGCGGGGGCGAGCACCGGGGAGCTGTTTTTT.

The V and J genes are TRBV4-1 and TRBJ2-3, with TRBD2 matching 11 bases. CDR1 is MGHRA and CDR2 is YSYEKL in the germline V gene. The CDR3 spans 16 residues. The ends lost 5 bases at V and 4 bases at J; junction bases unmatched: 8. In nucleotides, the CDR3 is TGCGCCAGCAGCTATAGCGGGGGGGCGTTCCCAGATACGCAGTATTTT. It specifies CASSYSGGAFPDTQYF.

This clonotype was counted only a few times. The chain couples TRBV9 to TRBJ2-5, with D tentatively TRBD2 (6 bases). Germline CDR1 SGDLS, CDR2 YYNGEE. With 4 bases removed from V and 5 bases from J, the gap between germline ends came to 18 bases. The CDR3 has 15 residues. Here the CDR3 DNA reads TGTGCCAGCAGCCCTCGGGAGTACGTGCGTGAGACCCAGTACTTC. Translation: CASSPREYVRETQYF.

In this sample, this clonotype turned up a few times. The chain employs TRBV15 and TRBJ1-4; 8 bases are a match to TRBD1. V dropped 0 bases and J dropped 7; count of bases not matched to a gene: 4. The CDR3 consists of 15 residues. CDR1 is LNHNV and CDR2 is YYDKDF in the germline V gene (reference sequence). The CDR3 DNA follows: TGTGCCACCAGCAGAGATAACAGGGGGGCTGAAAAACTGTTTTTT. As protein: CATSRDNRGAEKLFF.

The rearrangement links TRBV6-1 to TRBJ1-5, with TRBD1 matching over 9 bases. The CDR3 loop spans 15 amino acids. V gave up 7 bases and J gave up 1 base; unmatched junction bases: 5. Per the germline V gene, CDR1 is MNHNS and CDR2 is SASEGT. CDR3 sequence: CASTSDRGSNQPQHF. The CDR3 DNA is TGTGCCAGCACCTCGGACAGGGGCAGCAATCAGCCCCAGCATTTT.

This chain uses TRBV10-3 with TRBJ1-1; D is undetermined. With 3 bases removed from V and 7 bases from J, the gap between germline ends came to 9 bases. Germline CDR1 reads ENHRY; CDR2 reads SYGVKD. The CDR3 contains 12 residues. CDR3 nucleotides: TGTGCCATCAGTGACGATGCGGATGAAGCTTTCTTT. This codes for CAISDDADEAFF.

The rearrangement uses TRBV12-3 or TRBV12-4 and TRBJ1-1; D ambiguous. Trimming took 6 bases from V and 7 from J, leaving 15 bases between them. The CDR3 contains 13 residues. CDR3 region: CASSRFGRNEAFF. The DNA of the CDR3 is TGTGCCAGCAGCCGCTTCGGACGGAATGAAGCTTTCTTT.

V gene TRBV29-1 combines with J gene TRBJ2-6, with D possibly being TRBD1 (7 bases). The germline V gene has CDR1 SQVTM and CDR2 ANQGSEA. The CDR3 totals 15 residues. V was shortened by 5 bases and J by 2 bases, with 13 bases between the two germline ends. The CDR3 reads CSVSPGGTGANVLTF. DNA for the CDR3: TGCAGCGTTAGCCCAGGGGGGACTGGGGCCAACGTCCTGACTTTC.

The gene calls are TRBV12-3 or TRBV12-4 and TRBJ1-1; D unresolved. The CDR3 sequence is 12 residues long. Trimming left V 5 bases short and J 6 bases short, with 10 bases between. As DNA, the CDR3 is TGTGCCAGCAGTCGGCATTTCGCTGAAGCTTTCTTT. This codes for CASSRHFAEAFF.

The chain combines TRBV5-6 with TRBJ2-3, with 7 bases lining up with TRBD2. V was pared by 5 bases and J by 4 bases, with 13 bases of the junction left unmatched. The CDR3 covers 16 residues. The germline V gene encodes CDR1 SGHDT and CDR2 YYEEEE. Written as DNA, the CDR3 is TGTGCCAGCAGAGAGTTGGCGGGAGATTTTGCAGATACGCAGTATTTT. This codes for CASRELAGDFADTQYF.

The J gene is TRBJ1-1, the V gene TRBV3-1, with 7 bases matching TRBD1. Germline lookup yields CDR1 LGHDT and CDR2 YNNKEL (reference sequence). The CDR3 has 16 residues. The junction had 5 bases not matched to a gene; V was cut back by 1 base and J by 0 bases. CDR3 in DNA: TGTGCCAGCAGCCAAGTCACAGGGACAGTGAACACTGAAGCTTTCTTT. Residues: CASSQVTGTVNTEAFF. The full variable domain, with the rest looked up from reference TRBV3-1 and TRBJ1-1, is DTAVSQTPKYLVTQMGNDKSIKCEQNLGHDTMYWYKQDSKKFLKIMFSYNNKELIINETVPNRFSPKSPDKAHLNLHINSLELGDSAVYFCASSQVTGTVNTEAFFGQGTRLTVV.

This chain joins TRBV7-9 and TRBJ1-6, with D perhaps TRBD1 (5 bases). Germline assignment: CDR1 SEHNR and CDR2 FQNEAQ (reference sequence). The CDR3 runs to 15 residues. Trimming removed 5 bases at V and 8 bases at J, with 16 bases between. CDR3 in DNA: TGTGCCAGCAGCAGCGTGGGGGTACGCGATTCACCCCTCCACTTT. The encoded protein is CASSSVGVRDSPLHF.

This clonotype was found a few times. This may arise from a read error, as a much more abundant clone is one base away. For the CDR3, the DNA is TGTGCCAGCAGCTTGGAACGGGGACAGCAGTACTTC. Translation gives CASSLERGQQYF. V usage is TRBV5-6 and J usage is TRBJ2-5; the match to TRBD1 covers 7 bases. Trimming removed 0 bases from V and 11 bases from J; junction bases left unmatched: 4. CDR3 length equals 12 residues. In germline, CDR1 is SGHDT, CDR2 YYEEEE. The full variable domain, with the rest looked up from reference TRBV5-6 and TRBJ2-5, is DAGVTQSPTHLIKTRGQQVTLRCSPKSGHDTVSWYQQALGQGPQFIFQYYEEEERQRGNFPDRFSGHQFPNYSSELNVNALLLGDSALYLCASSLERGQQYFGPGTRLLVL.

The sample holds a few counts of this clonotype. The V gene is TRBV20-1, the J gene TRBJ1-1, with 7 bases that match TRBD1. This CDR3 region has 14 residues. V shed 0 bases, J shed 5 bases, and the junction held 6 bases outside the gene matches. Germline values: CDR1 DFQATT, CDR2 SNEGSKA (reference sequence). CDR3 nucleotides: TGCAGTGCTAGAGATAAGGGGGCGAGTACTGAAGCTTTCTTT. This gives the protein CSARDKGASTEAFF.

The sample holds a few counts of this clonotype. The V gene is TRBV20-1, the J gene TRBJ1-1; tentative D call: TRBD1 (6 bases). This CDR3 has 13 amino acids. Per germline, CDR1 DFQATT and CDR2 SNEGSKA (reference sequence). Trimming took 5 bases from V and 6 from J, leaving 16 bases between them. CDR3 nucleotides: TGCAGTGCTCGATCCCAGGGGAGTGCTGAAGCTTTCTTT. Protein product: CSARSQGSAEAFF.

The genes are TRBV28 and TRBJ1-2; 7 bases line up with TRBD1. This CDR3 has 19 amino acids. Germline CDR1 MDHEN, CDR2 SYDVKM. After removal of 6 bases from V and 7 bases from J, the junction contained 26 bases not matched to a gene. The DNA for the CDR3 is TGTGCCAGCAGCCTTTGGGGGGGGGACAGTCCCTCATACCGACGTGGCTACACCTTC. This encodes CASSLWGGDSPSYRRGYTF.

Here the CDR3 reads CSASPGLSYEQYF. CDR3 in DNA: TGCAGTGCTTCCCCCGGGCTCTCCTACGAGCAGTACTTC. The chain is built from TRBV20-1 and TRBJ2-7, with unresolved D. CDR1 and CDR2 from the germline V gene are DFQATT and SNEGSKA (reference sequence). The CDR3 covers 13 residues. V lost 5 bases, J lost 0 bases, and 11 bases lay in between.

Points on this clonotype: Mismatch with germline at one junction end may stem from a read error. V and J are TRBV7-7 and TRBJ2-1, with 8 bases aligning to TRBD1. The CDR3 totals 15 residues. CDR1 SSHAT and CDR2 FNYEAQ come from the germline V gene (reference sequence). The CDR3 DNA sequence: TGTGCTAGCAGCTTAGACAGGGGAGGCGGTGCGGAGCAGTTCTTC. It codes for CASSLDRGGGAEQFF.

The chain recombines TRBV9 with TRBJ1-2, with TRBD1 matching over 7 bases. The CDR3 sequence is 14 residues long. Trimming at V came to 7 bases and at J to 0 bases, leaving 6 bases not matched to a gene. CDR1 SGDLS and CDR2 YYNGEE come from the germline V gene. The CDR3 protein is CASGQDRANYGYTF. CDR3 coding DNA: TGTGCCAGCGGCCAAGACAGGGCTAACTATGGCTACACCTTC. Using reference TRBV9 and TRBJ1-2 for the parts outside the CDR3, the full variable domain is DSGVTQTPKHLITATGQRVTLRCSPRSGDLSVYWYQQSLDQGLQFLIQYYNGEERAKGNILERFSAQQFPDLHSELNLSSLELGDSALYFCASGQDRANYGYTFGSGTRLTVV.

The CDR3 DNA is TGTGCCAGCAGTTTTCTAGCGGGGGGGCATAATGAGCAGTTCTTC. Its translation: CASSFLAGGHNEQFF. The chain joins TRBV7-2 to TRBJ2-1, with TRBD2 matching over 12 bases. CDR1 and CDR2 (germline): SGHTA, FQGNSA. The J segment lost 7 bases and the V segment lost 6 bases, leaving 7 bases of the junction unmatched. The CDR3 sequence is 15 residues long.